This record covers a single TCR beta chain. The antigen remains undetermined. Data came from immunoSEQ multiplex PCR; TCRdb stores just in-frame clones and leaves some out. The profile shows 83,000 or so clones, approximately 88% of them singletons. These data originate in a study of T cell responses to AZD1222 COVID-19 vaccine. General observations from the study: Repertoires were collected only later (after the peak T cell response had occurred).

The receptor's source is an adult in good health. This material consisted of peripheral blood, taken on day 0 of MenACWY control vaccination.

CDR3: CASRSSRGGREQFF. The CDR3 DNA sequence: TGTGCCAGCAGGTCCTCACGGGGGGGACGAGAGCAGTTCTTC. The V and J genes are TRBV7-2 and TRBJ2-1; the match to TRBD2 covers 8 bases. The CDR3 is 14 amino acids. CDR1 and CDR2 from the germline V gene are SGHTA and FQGNSA. Unmatched junction bases numbered 11, after V lost 6 bases and J lost 10 bases.